This TCR beta chain was documented in a study of blood T cell repertoires in COVID-19. The protocol was immunoSEQ multiplex PCR, while the TCRdb copy is restricted to in-frame clones and leaves out a portion. The sample lists 250,000 to 350,000 clones; 88% were seen once. The CDR3 loop spans 11 amino acids. The ends were cut back, 6 bases at V and 5 bases at J, with 7 bases in the middle. The chain uses TRBV12-3 or TRBV12-4 and TRBJ1-2; no firm D call. The sequenced sample consisted of peripheral blood. This clonotype was obtained from a woman aged 50 to 60 with active or convalescent COVID-19. The CDR3 bases are TGTGCCAGCAGAGAGAGATATGGCTACACCTTC. Translated, it gives CASRERYGYTF.